This T cell receptor beta chain originates from a study of CD8+CD57+ T cells in acquired aplastic anemia. On the study more broadly: Sorted CD4+ and CD8+ cells yielded roughly 3.4 ug of DNA on average. Healthy donor CD4+ cell samples had a mean of roughly 9.8 million reads.

Study outcomes and limitations: Levels of CD8+ Simpson's diversity were not significantly distinct in patients versus controls. There were roughly 28 CD8+ CDR3 sequences that occurred in both patients and controls.

This clonotype has ten or more counts. Its matching antigen is unknown. The CDR3 has 15 amino acids. Germline lookup yields CDR1 SGHTA and CDR2 FQGNSA. V shed 3 bases and J 3 bases; nucleotides not matched to a gene: 6. Genomic DNA served as template for TCR beta VDJ and CDR3 profiling. In TCRdb, the reads were re-called with MiXCR into one record per CDR3 protein. The table has about 68,000 distinct CDR3 sequences, roughly 50% seen once; the top ten hold approximately 8.6%. Specimen: sorted CD4+, CD8+, or CD8+CD57+ T cells (not recorded which) from PBMCs. The chain carries TRBV7-2 and TRBJ1-2, with TRBD1 matching over 8 bases. The clonotype was recovered from a human donor in good health, serving as a control. The CDR3 sequence is CASSFLGQADYGYTF. The CDR3, as DNA: TGTGCCAGCAGCTTCCTGGGACAGGCGGACTATGGCTACACCTTC.